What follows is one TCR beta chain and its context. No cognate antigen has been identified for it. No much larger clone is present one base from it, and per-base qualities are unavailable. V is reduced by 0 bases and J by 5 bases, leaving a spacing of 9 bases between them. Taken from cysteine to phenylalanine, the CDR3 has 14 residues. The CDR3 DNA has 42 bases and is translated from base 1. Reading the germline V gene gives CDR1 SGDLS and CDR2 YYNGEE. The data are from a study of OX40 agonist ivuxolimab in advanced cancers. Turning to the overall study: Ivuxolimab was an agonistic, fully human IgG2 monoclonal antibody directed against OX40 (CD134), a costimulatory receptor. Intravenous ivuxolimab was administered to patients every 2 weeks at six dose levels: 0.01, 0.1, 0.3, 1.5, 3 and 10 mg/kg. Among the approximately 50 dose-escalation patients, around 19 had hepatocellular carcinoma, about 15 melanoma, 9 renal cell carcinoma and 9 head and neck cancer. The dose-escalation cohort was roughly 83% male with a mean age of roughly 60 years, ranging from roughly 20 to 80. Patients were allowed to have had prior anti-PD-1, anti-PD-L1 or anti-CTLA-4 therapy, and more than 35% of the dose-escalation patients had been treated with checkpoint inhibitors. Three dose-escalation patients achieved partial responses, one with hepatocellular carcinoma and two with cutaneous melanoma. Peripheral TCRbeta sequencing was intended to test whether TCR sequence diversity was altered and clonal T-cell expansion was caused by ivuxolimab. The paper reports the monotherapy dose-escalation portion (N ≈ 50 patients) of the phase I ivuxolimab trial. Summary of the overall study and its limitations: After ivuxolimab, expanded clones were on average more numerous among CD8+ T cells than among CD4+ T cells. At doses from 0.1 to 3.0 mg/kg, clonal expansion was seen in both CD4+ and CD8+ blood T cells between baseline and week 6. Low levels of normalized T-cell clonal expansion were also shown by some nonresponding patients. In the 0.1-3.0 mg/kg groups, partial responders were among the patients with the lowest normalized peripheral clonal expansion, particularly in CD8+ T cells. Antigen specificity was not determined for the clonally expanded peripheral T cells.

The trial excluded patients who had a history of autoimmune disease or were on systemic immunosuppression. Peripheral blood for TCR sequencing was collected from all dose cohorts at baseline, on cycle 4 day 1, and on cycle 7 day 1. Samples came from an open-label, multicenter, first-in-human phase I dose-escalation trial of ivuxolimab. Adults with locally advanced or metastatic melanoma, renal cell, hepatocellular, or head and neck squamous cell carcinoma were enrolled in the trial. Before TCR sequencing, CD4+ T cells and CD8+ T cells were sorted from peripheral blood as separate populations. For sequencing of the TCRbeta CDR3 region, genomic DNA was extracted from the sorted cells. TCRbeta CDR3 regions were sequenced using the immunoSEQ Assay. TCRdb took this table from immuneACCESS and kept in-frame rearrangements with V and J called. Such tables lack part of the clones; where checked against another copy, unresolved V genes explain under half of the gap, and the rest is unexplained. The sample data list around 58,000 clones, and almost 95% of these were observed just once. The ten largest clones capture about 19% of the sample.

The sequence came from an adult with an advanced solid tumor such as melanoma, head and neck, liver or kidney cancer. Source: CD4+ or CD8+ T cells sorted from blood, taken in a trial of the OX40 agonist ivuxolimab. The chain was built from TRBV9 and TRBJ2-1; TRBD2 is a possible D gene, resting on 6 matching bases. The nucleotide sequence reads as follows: TGTGCCAGCAGCGTAGACGGGAGCAACAATGAGCAGTTCTTC. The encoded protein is CASSVDGSNNEQFF.